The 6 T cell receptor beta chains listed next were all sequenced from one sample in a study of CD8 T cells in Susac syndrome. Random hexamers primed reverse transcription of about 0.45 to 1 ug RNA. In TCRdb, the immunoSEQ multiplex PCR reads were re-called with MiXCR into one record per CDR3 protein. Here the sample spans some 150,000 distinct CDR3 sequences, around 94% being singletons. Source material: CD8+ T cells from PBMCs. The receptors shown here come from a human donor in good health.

The CDR3 nucleotides are TGTGCCAGCAGCCAACTGGCTAGTTCCTCCTACAATGAGCAGTTCTTC. Translating gives CASSQLASSSYNEQFF. The V call is TRBV4-2, the J call TRBJ2-1; D is undetermined. CDR1 and CDR2 from the germline V gene are LGHNA and YNFKEQ. Trimming cost V 2 bases and J 0 bases, with 11 bases left between them. CDR3 size: 16 residues.

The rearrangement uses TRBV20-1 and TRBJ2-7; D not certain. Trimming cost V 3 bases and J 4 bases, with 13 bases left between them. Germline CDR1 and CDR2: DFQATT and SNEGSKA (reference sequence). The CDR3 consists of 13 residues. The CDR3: CSASLPSRYEQYF. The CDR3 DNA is TGCAGTGCTAGCTTGCCTAGTAGATACGAGCAGTACTTC.

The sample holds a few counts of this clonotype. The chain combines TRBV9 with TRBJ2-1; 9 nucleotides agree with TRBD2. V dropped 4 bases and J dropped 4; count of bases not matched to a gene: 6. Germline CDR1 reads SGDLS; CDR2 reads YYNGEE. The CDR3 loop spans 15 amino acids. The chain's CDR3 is CASSPPSGTYNEQFF. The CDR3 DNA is TGTGCCAGCAGCCCCCCTAGCGGGACTTACAATGAGCAGTTCTTC. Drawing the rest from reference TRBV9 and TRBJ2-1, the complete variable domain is DSGVTQTPKHLITATGQRVTLRCSPRSGDLSVYWYQQSLDQGLQFLIQYYNGEERAKGNILERFSAQQFPDLHSELNLSSLELGDSALYFCASSPPSGTYNEQFFGPGTRLTVL.

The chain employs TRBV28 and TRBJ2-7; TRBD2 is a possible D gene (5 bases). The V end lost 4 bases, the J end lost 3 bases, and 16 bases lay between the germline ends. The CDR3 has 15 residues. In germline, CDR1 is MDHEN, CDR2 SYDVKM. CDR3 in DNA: TGTGCCAGCAGTTCCCCGTTGCAAGAGGGCTACGAGCAGTACTTC. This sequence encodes CASSSPLQEGYEQYF.

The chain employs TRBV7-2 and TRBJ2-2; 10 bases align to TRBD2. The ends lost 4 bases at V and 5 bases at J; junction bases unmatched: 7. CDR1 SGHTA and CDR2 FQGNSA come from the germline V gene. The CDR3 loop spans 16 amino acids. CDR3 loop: CASSSESGRVTGELFF. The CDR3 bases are TGTGCCAGCAGCTCCGAAAGCGGGAGGGTGACCGGGGAGCTGTTTTTT.

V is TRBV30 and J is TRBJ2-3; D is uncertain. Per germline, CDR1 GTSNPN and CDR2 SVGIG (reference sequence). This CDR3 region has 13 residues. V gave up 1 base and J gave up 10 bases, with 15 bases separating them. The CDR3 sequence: CAWSAHSVQAQYF. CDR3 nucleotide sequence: TGTGCCTGGAGTGCCCACAGCGTCCAAGCGCAGTATTTT.